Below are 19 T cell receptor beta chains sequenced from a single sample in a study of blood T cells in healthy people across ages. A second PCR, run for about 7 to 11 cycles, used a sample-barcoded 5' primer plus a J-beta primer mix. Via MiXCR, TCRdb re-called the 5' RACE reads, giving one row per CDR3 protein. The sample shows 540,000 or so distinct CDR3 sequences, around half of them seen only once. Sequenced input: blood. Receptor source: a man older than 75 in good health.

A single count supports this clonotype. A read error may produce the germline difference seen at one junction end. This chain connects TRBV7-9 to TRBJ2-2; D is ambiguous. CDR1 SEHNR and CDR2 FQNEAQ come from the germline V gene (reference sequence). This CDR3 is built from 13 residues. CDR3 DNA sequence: TGTGCCGGCAGCTTAGATATCAGCGTGGAGCTGTTTTTT. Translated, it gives CAGSLDISVELFF.

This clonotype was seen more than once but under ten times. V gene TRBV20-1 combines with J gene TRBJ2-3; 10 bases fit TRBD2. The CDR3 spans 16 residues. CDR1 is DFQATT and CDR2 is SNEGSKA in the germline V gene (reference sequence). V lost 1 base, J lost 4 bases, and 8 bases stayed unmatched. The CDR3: CSARGVLAGNPDTQYF. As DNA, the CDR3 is TGCAGTGCTAGAGGCGTACTAGCGGGGAACCCAGATACGCAGTATTTT.

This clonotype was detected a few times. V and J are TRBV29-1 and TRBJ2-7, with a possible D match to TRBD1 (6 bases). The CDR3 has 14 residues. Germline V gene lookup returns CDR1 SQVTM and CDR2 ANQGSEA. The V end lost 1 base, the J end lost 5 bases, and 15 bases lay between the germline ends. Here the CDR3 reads CSVEARQGRHEQYF. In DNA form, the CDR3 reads TGCAGCGTTGAAGCCCGGCAGGGGCGTCACGAGCAGTACTTC.

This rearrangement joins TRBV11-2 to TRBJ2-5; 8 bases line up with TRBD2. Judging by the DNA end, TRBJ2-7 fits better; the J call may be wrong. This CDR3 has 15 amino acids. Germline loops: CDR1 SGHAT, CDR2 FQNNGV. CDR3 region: CASSPGSGGAYEQYF. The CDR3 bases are TGTGCCAGCAGCCCAGGCAGCGGGGGAGCCTACGAGCAGTACTTC.

CDR3 amino acids: CASSQGIGGGYEQYF. CDR3 nucleotides: TGCGCCAGCAGCCAAGGAATTGGGGGCGGATACGAGCAGTACTTC. The chain is built from TRBV4-3 and TRBJ2-7, with a tentative D call TRBD1 (6 bases). The germline CDR1 and CDR2 sequences are LGHNA and YSLEER. The CDR3 has 15 amino acids. The V gene lost 1 base and the J gene lost 4 bases, with 14 bases spanning the gap.

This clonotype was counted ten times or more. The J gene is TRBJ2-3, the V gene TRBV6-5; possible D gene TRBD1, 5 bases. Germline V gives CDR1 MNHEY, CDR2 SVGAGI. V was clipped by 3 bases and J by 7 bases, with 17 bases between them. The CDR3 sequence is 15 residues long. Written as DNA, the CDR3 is TGTGCCAGCAGTTATCTGGACACGGGTAGGAATACGCAGTATTTT. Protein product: CASSYLDTGRNTQYF.

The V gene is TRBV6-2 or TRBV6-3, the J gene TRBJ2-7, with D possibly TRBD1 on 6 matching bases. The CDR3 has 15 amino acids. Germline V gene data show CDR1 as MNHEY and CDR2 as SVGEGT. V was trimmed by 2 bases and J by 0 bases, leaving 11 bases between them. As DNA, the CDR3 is TGTGCCAGCAGTTACGTAAGGGGGATCTCCTACGAGCAGTACTTC. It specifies CASSYVRGISYEQYF.

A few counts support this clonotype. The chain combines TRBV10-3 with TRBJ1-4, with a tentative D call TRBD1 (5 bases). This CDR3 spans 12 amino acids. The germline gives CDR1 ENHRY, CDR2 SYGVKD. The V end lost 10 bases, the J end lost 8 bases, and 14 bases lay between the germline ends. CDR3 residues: CATRDSDEKLFF. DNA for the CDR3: TGTGCCACCAGGGATTCGGACGAAAAACTGTTTTTT.

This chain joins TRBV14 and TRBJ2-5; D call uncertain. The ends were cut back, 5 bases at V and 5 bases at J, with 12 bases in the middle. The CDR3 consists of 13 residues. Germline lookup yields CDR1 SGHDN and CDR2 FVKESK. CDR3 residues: CASSTSRFETQYF. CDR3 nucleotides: TGTGCCAGCAGCACAAGTAGGTTCGAGACCCAGTACTTC.

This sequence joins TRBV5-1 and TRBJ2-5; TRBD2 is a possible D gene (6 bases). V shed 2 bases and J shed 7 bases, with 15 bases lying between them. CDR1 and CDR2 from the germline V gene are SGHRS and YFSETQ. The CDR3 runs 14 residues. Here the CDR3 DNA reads TGCGCCAGCAGCTTCCGGGGGATCTTGGGGACCCAGTACTTC. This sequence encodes CASSFRGILGTQYF.

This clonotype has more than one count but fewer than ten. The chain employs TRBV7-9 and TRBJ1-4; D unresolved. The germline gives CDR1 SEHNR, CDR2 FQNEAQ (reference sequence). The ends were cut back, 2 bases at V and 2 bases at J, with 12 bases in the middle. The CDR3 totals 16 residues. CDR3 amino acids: CASSLSPSSTNEKLFF. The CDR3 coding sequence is TGTGCCAGCAGCTTAAGTCCCAGTTCGACTAATGAAAAACTGTTTTTT. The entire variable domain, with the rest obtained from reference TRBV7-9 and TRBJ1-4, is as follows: DTGVSQNPRHKITKRGQNVTFRCDPISEHNRLYWYRQTLGQGPEFLTYFQNEAQLEKSRLLSDRFSAERPKGSFSTLEIQRTEQGDSAMYLCASSLSPSSTNEKLFFGSGTQLSVL.

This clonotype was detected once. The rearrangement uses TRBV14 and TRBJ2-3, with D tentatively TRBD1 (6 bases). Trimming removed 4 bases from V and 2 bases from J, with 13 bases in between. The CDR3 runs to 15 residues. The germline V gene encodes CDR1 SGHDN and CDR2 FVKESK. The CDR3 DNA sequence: TGTGCCAGCAGCCTATTGGGGGCCCCCACAGATACGCAGTATTTT. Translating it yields CASSLLGAPTDTQYF. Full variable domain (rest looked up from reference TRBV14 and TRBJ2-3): EAGVTQFPSHSVIEKGQTVTLRCDPISGHDNLYWYRRVMGKEIKFLLHFVKESKQDESGMPNNRFLAERTGGTYSTLKVQPAELEDSGVYFCASSLLGAPTDTQYFGPGTRLTVL.

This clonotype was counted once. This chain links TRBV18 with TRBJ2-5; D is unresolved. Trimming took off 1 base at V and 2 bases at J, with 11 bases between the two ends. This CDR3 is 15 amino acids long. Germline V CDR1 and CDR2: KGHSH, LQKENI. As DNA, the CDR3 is TGTGCCAGCTCACCACTCCCCATGGGACAAGAGACCCAGTACTTC. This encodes CASSPLPMGQETQYF.

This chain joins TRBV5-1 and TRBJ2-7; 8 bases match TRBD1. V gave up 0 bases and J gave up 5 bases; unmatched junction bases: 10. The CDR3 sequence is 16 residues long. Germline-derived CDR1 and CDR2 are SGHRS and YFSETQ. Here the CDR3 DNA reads TGCGCCAGCAGCTTGGGACAGGGGAATACTTACCACGAGCAGTACTTC. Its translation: CASSLGQGNTYHEQYF.

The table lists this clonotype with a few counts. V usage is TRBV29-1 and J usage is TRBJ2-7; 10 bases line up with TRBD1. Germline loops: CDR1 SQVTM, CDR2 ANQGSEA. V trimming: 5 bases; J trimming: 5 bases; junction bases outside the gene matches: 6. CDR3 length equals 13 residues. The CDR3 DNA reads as TGCAGCGTTTCCGGGACAGGGGACCACGAGCAGTACTTC. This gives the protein CSVSGTGDHEQYF.

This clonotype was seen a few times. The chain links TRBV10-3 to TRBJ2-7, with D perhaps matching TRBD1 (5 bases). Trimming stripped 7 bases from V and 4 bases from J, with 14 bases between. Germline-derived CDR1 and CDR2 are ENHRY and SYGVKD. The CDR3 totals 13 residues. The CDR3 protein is CAITDKGAYEQYF. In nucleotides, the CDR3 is TGTGCCATCACCGATAAAGGGGCTTACGAGCAGTACTTC.

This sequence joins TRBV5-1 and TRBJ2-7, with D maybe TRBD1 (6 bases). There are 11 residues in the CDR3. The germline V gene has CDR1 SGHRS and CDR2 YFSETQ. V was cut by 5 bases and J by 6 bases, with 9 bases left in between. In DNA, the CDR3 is TGCGCCAGCAGAGAGGGGGTCGAGCAGTACTTC. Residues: CASREGVEQYF.

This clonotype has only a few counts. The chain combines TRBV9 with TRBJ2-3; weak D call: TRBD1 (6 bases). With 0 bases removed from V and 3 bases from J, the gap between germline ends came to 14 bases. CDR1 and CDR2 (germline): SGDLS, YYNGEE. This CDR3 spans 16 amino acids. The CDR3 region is CASSVAAQGGTDTQYF. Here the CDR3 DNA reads TGTGCCAGCAGCGTAGCTGCACAGGGTGGGACAGATACGCAGTATTTT.

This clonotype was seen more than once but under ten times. The CDR3 bases are TGTGCCATCAGTGGGACAGGGGGCTCCTACGAGCAGTACTTC. Residues: CAISGTGGSYEQYF. This sequence joins TRBV10-3 and TRBJ2-7; TRBD1 aligns across 10 bases. The germline gives CDR1 ENHRY, CDR2 SYGVKD. J gave up 0 bases and V 4 bases, and 0 bases lay outside the gene matches. The CDR3 contains 14 residues.